This TCR beta chain was captured by sequencing in a study of T cells in Graves' hyperthyroidism and ophthalmopathy. RNA transcripts provided the source from which TCR beta CDR3 regions were amplified. The HTBI set primed first-round TCR CDR3 RT-PCR. TCRdb re-analysed the multiplex PCR reads in MiXCR, keeping a single row per CDR3 protein. The data show approximately 690,000 distinct CDR3 sequences, less than 25% seen once. General study results and limits: Most clonotypes expanded in the thyroid (above 0.001) were also present in blood. Before onset, ophthalmopathy was predicted by the model a median 6.5 months earlier.

This CDR3 has 15 amino acids. In germline, CDR1 is SGDLS, CDR2 YYNGEE. V was cut by 2 bases and J by 7 bases, with 18 bases left in between. Points on this clonotype: As yet, its antigen is unknown.

Not enrolled were patients with uncontrolled infection, other autoimmune disease, pregnancy or lactation. The sequenced material came from blood. The source is a man aged 25 to 40 with Graves' ophthalmopathy. The gene calls are TRBV9 and TRBJ1-1; unclear D gene. CDR3 loop: CASSVAPGPLNEAFF. The CDR3 bases are TGTGCCAGCAGCGTGGCACCCGGGCCCCTAAATGAAGCTTTCTTT. Complete variable domain (other parts from reference TRBV9 and TRBJ1-1): DSGVTQTPKHLITATGQRVTLRCSPRSGDLSVYWYQQSLDQGLQFLIQYYNGEERAKGNILERFSAQQFPDLHSELNLSSLELGDSALYFCASSVAPGPLNEAFFGQGTRLTVV.